A single sample gave rise to the 11 T cell receptor beta chains below, sequenced in a study of blood T cells in healthy people across ages. Then a second PCR, running about 6 to 12 cycles, was carried out with a sample-barcoded 5' primer and a J-beta primer mix. MiXCR, applied by TCRdb to the 5' RACE reads, yields one record per CDR3 protein. This sample has over a million distinct CDR3 sequences, with approximately 63% found just once. The material sequenced was blood. These receptor sequences come from a man younger than 35 in good health.

J is TRBJ2-3 and V is TRBV20-1, with TRBD1 matching over 8 bases. Germline lookup yields CDR1 DFQATT and CDR2 SNEGSKA (reference sequence). The junction had 9 bases not matched to a gene; V was cut back by 6 bases and J by 4 bases. CDR3 size: 14 residues. The CDR3 DNA is TGCAGTGCACCAAAGACAGGGGCCTCAGATACGCAGTATTTT. This sequence encodes CSAPKTGASDTQYF.

The chain uses TRBV4-1 and TRBJ2-1; 9 bases map to TRBD2. Germline lookup yields CDR1 MGHRA and CDR2 YSYEKL. J gave up 6 bases and V 2 bases, and 8 bases lay outside the gene matches. This CDR3 region has 16 residues. The CDR3, as DNA: TGCGCCAGCAGCCAAAATAGCGGGAGAAGGGTCAATGAGCAGTTCTTC. Protein sequence: CASSQNSGRRVNEQFF.

The chain uses TRBV6-5 and TRBJ1-6, with a possible D match to TRBD1 (5 bases). V dropped 0 bases and J dropped 10 bases, with 13 bases sitting between them. Germline CDR1 MNHEY, CDR2 SVGAGI. The CDR3 has 15 amino acids. DNA for the CDR3: TGTGCCAGCAGTTACTCGTTAGGGGTAGGATCACCCCTCCACTTT. This codes for CASSYSLGVGSPLHF.

The rearrangement links TRBV5-1 to TRBJ1-1; 8 bases align to TRBD1. V dropped 3 bases and J dropped 8; count of bases not matched to a gene: 6. The CDR3 contains 13 residues. Looked up from germline, CDR1 is SGHRS and CDR2 is YFSETQ. The CDR3 nucleotides read TGCGCCAGCAGCTCATCAGGGGGCCCCGAAGCTTTCTTT. This translates into CASSSSGGPEAFF.

The table lists this clonotype with a few counts. The V gene is TRBV10-2, the J gene TRBJ2-3; TRBD2 matches 15 bases. Germline V CDR1 and CDR2: WSHSY, SAAADI. V shed 7 bases, J shed 2 bases, and the junction held 13 bases outside the gene matches. This CDR3 comprises 19 residues. The chain's CDR3 is CASIGLAGGLRHPTDTQYF. The CDR3 bases are TGCGCCAGCATCGGACTAGCGGGAGGGCTACGCCATCCCACAGATACGCAGTATTTT.

V usage is TRBV9 and J usage is TRBJ1-1, with a tentative D call TRBD1 (6 bases). Looked up from germline, CDR1 is SGDLS and CDR2 is YYNGEE. There are 16 residues in the CDR3. Between the trimmed V and J ends, which lost 0 bases and 1 base, there was a span of 13 bases. CDR3 bases: TGTGCCAGCAGCGTAGTGGGGGGCCCTCCGAACACTGAAGCTTTCTTT. Its translation is CASSVVGGPPNTEAFF.

This clonotype has more than one count but fewer than ten. The chain employs TRBV5-1 and TRBJ2-7; 11 positions agree with TRBD1. The CDR3 totals 16 residues. Germline V gene data show CDR1 as SGHRS and CDR2 as YFSETQ. V dropped 1 base and J dropped 0; count of bases not matched to a gene: 3. The CDR3 nucleotides read TGCGCCAGCAGCTTGTCGGGGACAGGGGGCTCCTACGAGCAGTACTTC. It translates to CASSLSGTGGSYEQYF. Using reference TRBV5-1 and TRBJ2-7 for the parts outside the CDR3, the full variable domain is KAGVTQTPRYLIKTRGQQVTLSCSPISGHRSVSWYQQTPGQGLQFLFEYFSETQRNKGNFPGRFSGRQFSNSRSEMNVSTLELGDSALYLCASSLSGTGGSYEQYFGPGTRLTVT.

The chain joins TRBV7-2 to TRBJ2-5, with D hard to call. Looked up from germline, CDR1 is SGHTA and CDR2 is FQGNSA. Trimming cost V 5 bases and J 1 base, with 8 bases left between them. The CDR3 loop spans 13 amino acids. CDR3 sequence reads: CASSPDPQETQYF. The CDR3 nucleotides are TGTGCCAGCAGCCCCGACCCCCAAGAGACCCAGTACTTC.

This sequence joins TRBV28 and TRBJ2-1, with D perhaps given as TRBD1 or TRBD2 (5 bases each). The length of the CDR3 is 16 residues. Trimming pared 5 bases from V and 6 bases from J, leaving 20 bases between. Germline CDR1 and CDR2: MDHEN and SYDVKM. CDR3 nucleotide sequence: TGTGCCAGCAGTCCGGGCGTCAAGGGTGGGGGCAATGAGCAGTTCTTC. It codes for CASSPGVKGGGNEQFF.

The chain has TRBV20-1 and TRBJ2-5, with a possible D match to TRBD2 (5 bases). Germline loops: CDR1 DFQATT, CDR2 SNEGSKA (reference sequence). V dropped 1 base and J dropped 4 bases, with 13 bases sitting between them. The CDR3 is 14 residues long. This CDR3 reads CSARAGRVGETQYF. The CDR3 nucleotides read TGCAGTGCTAGAGCGGGAAGGGTAGGAGAGACCCAGTACTTC.

The genes are TRBV7-2 and TRBJ2-1; TRBD1 matches at 9 bases. Germline CDR1 is SGHTA and CDR2 is FQGNSA. The CDR3 length is 14 residues. With 5 bases clipped from V and 5 bases from J, the junction kept 4 bases outside the gene matches. DNA for the CDR3: TGTGCCAGCAGCCGGGACAGGGACCACAATGAGCAGTTCTTC. Protein product: CASSRDRDHNEQFF.